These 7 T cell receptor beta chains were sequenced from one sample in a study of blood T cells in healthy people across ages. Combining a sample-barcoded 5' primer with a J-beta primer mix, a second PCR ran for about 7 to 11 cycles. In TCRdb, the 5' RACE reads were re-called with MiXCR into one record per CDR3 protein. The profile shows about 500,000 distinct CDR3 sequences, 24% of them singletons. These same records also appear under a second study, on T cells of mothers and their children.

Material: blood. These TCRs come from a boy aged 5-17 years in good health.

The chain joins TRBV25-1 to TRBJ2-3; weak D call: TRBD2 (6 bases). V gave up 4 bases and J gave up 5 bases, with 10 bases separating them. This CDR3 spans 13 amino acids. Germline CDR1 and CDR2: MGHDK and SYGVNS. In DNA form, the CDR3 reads TGTGCCAGCAGTGCGGGAGCCGTAGATACGCAGTATTTT. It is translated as CASSAGAVDTQYF.

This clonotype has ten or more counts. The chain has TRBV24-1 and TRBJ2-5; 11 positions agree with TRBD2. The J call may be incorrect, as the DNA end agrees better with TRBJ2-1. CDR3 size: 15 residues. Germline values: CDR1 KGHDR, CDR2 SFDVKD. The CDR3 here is CATMEVAGGRDEQFF. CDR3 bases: TGTGCCACCATGGAGGTAGCGGGGGGGCGAGATGAGCAGTTCTTC.

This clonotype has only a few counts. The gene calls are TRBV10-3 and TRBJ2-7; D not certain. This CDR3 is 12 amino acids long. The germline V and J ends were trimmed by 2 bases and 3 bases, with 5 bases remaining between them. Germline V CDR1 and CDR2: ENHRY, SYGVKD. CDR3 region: CAISEPGYEQYF. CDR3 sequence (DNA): TGTGCCATCAGTGAGCCTGGCTACGAGCAGTACTTC.

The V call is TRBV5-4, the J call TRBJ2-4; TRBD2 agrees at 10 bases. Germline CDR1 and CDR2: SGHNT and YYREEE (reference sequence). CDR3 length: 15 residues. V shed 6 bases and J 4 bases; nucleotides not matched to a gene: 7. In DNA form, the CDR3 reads TGTGCCAGCACCAAGAGCGGGGGGGGAAAAAACATTCAGTACTTC. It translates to CASTKSGGGKNIQYF.

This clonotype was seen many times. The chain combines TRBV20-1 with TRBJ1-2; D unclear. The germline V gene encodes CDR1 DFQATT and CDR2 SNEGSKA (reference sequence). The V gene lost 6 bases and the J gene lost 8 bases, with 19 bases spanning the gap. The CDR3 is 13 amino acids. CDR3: CSAASPSRTGYTF. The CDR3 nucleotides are TGCAGTGCCGCGAGTCCCTCAAGAACAGGCTACACCTTC.

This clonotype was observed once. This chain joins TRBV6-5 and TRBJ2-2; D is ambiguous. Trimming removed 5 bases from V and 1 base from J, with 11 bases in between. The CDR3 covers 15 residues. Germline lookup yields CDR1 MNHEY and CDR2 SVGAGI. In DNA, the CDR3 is TGTGCCAGCAGTCACAGCATCCTGAACACCGGGGAGCTGTTTTTT. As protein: CASSHSILNTGELFF.

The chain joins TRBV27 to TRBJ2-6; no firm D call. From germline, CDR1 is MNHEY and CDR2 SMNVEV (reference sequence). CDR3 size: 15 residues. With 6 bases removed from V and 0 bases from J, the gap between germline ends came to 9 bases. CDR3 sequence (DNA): TGTGCCAGCAGACTACTGAGCTCTGGGGCCAACGTCCTGACTTTC. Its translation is CASRLLSSGANVLTF. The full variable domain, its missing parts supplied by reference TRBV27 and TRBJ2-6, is EAQVTQNPRYLITVTGKKLTVTCSQNMNHEYMSWYRQDPGLGLRQIYYSMNVEVTDKGDVPEGYKVSRKEKRNFPLILESPSPNQTSLYFCASRLLSSGANVLTFGAGSRLTVL.